This entry features one T cell receptor beta chain sequence. Per the germline V gene, CDR1 is LNHDA and CDR2 is SQIVND (reference sequence). The trim removed 5 bases at V and 5 bases at J, leaving 4 bases unmatched. The CDR3 totals 13 residues. Primers for the PCR totalled 60 Vbeta and 13 Jbeta. Sequencing was performed with immunoSEQ multiplex PCR; in TCRdb, only in-frame clones are kept and a portion is missing. The table for this sample gives around 44,000 clones. This specimen belongs to a study of cytomegalovirus exposure and HLA in healthy donors. This receptor was taken from a male donor in good health and CMV-seropositive. Source material: PBMCs. The chain is built from TRBV19 and TRBJ1-2; TRBD1 matches 8 bases. The chain's CDR3 is CASSLRQGYGYTF. In DNA form, the CDR3 reads TGTGCCAGTAGTCTCCGACAGGGGTATGGCTACACCTTC.